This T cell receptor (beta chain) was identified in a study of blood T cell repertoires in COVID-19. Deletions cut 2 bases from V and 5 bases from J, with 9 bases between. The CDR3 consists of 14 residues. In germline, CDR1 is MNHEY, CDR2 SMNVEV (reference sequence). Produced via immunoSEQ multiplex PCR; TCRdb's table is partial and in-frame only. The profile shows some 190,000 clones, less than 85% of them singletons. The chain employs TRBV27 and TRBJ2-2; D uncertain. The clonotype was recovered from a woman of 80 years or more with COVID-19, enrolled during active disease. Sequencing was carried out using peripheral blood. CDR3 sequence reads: CASSLHSPTGELFF. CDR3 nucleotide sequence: TGTGCCAGCAGTTTACACAGCCCGACCGGGGAGCTGTTTTTT.